This T cell receptor (beta chain) was documented in a study of T cells after yellow fever vaccination. This clonotype was seen a few times. Conversion of TCR transcripts into cDNA relied on 5'RACE template switching, which added a universal primer site and UMIs. MiXCR, run by TCRdb on the 5' RACE reads, gives a single entry per CDR3 protein. The data contain fewer than 400,000 distinct CDR3 sequences, around 10% of them singletons. V dropped 7 bases and J dropped 5 bases, with 14 bases sitting between them. Germline CDR1 is SNHLY and CDR2 is FYNNEI. The CDR3 length is 14 residues. The sequencing used CD4+ T cells sorted from PBMCs, collected 45 days after the yellow fever booster vaccination. The rearrangement joins TRBV2 to TRBJ1-4, with D possibly TRBD1 on 6 matching bases. This clonotype originated in a man aged 18 to 29 who received the YFV17D yellow fever vaccine. CDR3 DNA sequence: TGTGCCAGCAAGGCGGACAGAACAAATGAAAAACTGTTTTTT. It encodes CASKADRTNEKLFF.